This T cell receptor (beta chain) was profiled in a study of molecular identifiers for immune sequencing clone quantification. CDR1 SNHLY and CDR2 FYNNEI come from the germline V gene. The CDR3 runs 12 residues. Using its own MiXCR run on the PCR reads, TCRdb lists one record per CDR3 protein. The table records 30,000 to 45,000 distinct CDR3 sequences, around a sixth of them present only once. Study-level results: For effector cells, clones above 20 RNA copies held over 99% of molecules; for naive cells, under 1%.

About this clonotype itself: The antigen remains unidentified. A much larger clone is a single base away; this may be a read error.

V gene TRBV2 combines with J gene TRBJ2-6; D is ambiguous. The receptor comes from a human donor in good health. Some libraries in this study had Jurkat cell RNA spiked in. Sequenced sample: naive CD8+ T cells from blood, with Jurkat cell RNA spiked in. As for subset: FACS-sorted CD8+CD4-CCR7+CD45RA+ naive T cells. CDR3 in DNA: TGTGCCAGCCGGGCTGGGACCAACGTCCTGACTTTC. Its translation is CASRAGTNVLTF.